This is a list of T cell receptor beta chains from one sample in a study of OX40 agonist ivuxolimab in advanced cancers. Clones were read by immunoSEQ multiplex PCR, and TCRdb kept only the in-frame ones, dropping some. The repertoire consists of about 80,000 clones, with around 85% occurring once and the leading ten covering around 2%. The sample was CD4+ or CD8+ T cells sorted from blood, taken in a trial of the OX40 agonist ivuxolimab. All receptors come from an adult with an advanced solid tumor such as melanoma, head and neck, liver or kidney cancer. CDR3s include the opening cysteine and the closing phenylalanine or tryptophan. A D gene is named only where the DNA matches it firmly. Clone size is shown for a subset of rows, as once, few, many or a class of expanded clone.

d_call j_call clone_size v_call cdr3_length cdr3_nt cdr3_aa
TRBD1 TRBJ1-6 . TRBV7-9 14 TGTGCCAGCAGCGAGACAGGGGGGAATTCACCCCTCCACTTT CASSETGGNSPLHF
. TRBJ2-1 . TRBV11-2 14 TGTGCCAGCAGCTTAAATGTACCCGTCGATGGGCAGTTCTTC CASSLNVPVDGQFF
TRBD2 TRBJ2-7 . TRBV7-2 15 TGTGCCAGCAGCCCATGGACTAGCGGGGTCTACGAGCAGTACTTC CASSPWTSGVYEQYF
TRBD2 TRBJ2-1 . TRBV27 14 TGTGCCAGCAGTTTAGGACTAGCGGGAAACGAGCAGTTCTTC CASSLGLAGNEQFF
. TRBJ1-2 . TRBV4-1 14 TGCGCCAGCAGCCAAGATCCAGGGCGCTATGGCTACACCTTC CASSQDPGRYGYTF
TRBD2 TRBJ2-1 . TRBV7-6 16 TGTGCCAGCAGCTTGACCGGGACTAGCGAGAGGGGTGAGCAGTTCTTC CASSLTGTSERGEQFF
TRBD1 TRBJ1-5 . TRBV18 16 TGTGCCAGCTCACGACGGGACAGTTTGGGCAATCAGCCCCAGCATTTT CASSRRDSLGNQPQHF
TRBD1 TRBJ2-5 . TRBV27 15 TGTGCCAGCAGTTTGCGGACAGGGTATATTGAGACCCAGTACTTC CASSLRTGYIETQYF
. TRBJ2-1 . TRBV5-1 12 TGCGCCAGCAGCCTCCTCGCGGATGAGCAGTTCTTC CASSLLADEQFF
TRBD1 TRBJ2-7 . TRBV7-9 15 TGTGCCAGCAGCTTAGACTTGGGACAGTCCTACGAGCAGTACTTC CASSLDLGQSYEQYF
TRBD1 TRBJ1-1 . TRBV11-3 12 TGTGCCAGCAGCTCCGGGACAGGGGTGGCTTTCTTT CASSSGTGVAFF
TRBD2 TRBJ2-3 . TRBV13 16 TGTGCCAGCAGCTCCGGACTAGCGGTGGGCACAGATACGCAGTATTTT CASSSGLAVGTDTQYF
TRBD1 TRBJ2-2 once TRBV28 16 TGTGCCAGCAGGTTCCAGGGACAGGGGGCCCCCGGGGAGCTGTTTTTT CASRFQGQGAPGELFF
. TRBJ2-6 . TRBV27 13 TGTGCCAGCAAATTGCGACAGGCCAACGTCCTGACTTTC CASKLRQANVLTF
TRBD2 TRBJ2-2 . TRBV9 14 TGTGCCAGCAGCTTTCTAGCGGGAGGCGGGGAGCTGTTTTTT CASSFLAGGGELFF
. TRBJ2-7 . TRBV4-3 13 TGCGCCAGCAGCCACGTCCAGGGCTACGAGCAGTACTTC CASSHVQGYEQYF
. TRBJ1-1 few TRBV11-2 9 TGTGCCAGCGGAGTGAGGGCTTTCTTT CASGVRAFF
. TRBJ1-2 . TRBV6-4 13 TGTGCCAGCAGTGACGAGGGGTTAGGAGGCTACACCTTC CASSDEGLGGYTF
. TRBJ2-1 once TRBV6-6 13 TGTGCCAGCAGCCTTGATGGCTACAATGAGCAGTTCTTC CASSLDGYNEQFF
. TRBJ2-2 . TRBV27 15 TGTGCCAGCAGTTTATCACCCTCCCTCACCGGGGAGCTGTTTTTT CASSLSPSLTGELFF
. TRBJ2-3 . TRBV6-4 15 TGTGCCAGCAGGACGACAGGTCTACAGACGGATACGCAGTATTTT CASRTTGLQTDTQYF
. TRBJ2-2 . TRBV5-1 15 TGCGCCAGCAGCTTGGGGCGGGCGAACACCGGGGAGCTGTTTTTT CASSLGRANTGELFF
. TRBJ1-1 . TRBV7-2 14 TGTGCCAGCAGCTCCCACGTCGGGCGAACTGAAGCTTTCTTT CASSSHVGRTEAFF
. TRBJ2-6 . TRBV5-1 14 TGCGCCAGCAGCAGGGACGTTGGGGCCAACGTCCTGACTTTC CASSRDVGANVLTF
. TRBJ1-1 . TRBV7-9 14 TGTGCCAGCAGCTTAGCGGCCCGTAACACTGAAGCTTTCTTT CASSLAARNTEAFF
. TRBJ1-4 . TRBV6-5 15 TGTGCCAGCAGTTTCCGAGGGGCAACTAATGAAAAACTGTTTTTT CASSFRGATNEKLFF
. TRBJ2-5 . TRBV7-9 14 TGTGCCAGCAGCTTAGTGGCAGGGTGGGAGACCCAGTACTTC CASSLVAGWETQYF
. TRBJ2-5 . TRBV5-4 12 TGTGCCAGCAGCTCCCCGAGAGGGACCCAGTACTTC CASSSPRGTQYF
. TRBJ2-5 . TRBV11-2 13 TGTGCCAGCAGCTTAGGCCCCCAAGAGACCCAGTACTTC CASSLGPQETQYF
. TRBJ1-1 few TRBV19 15 TGTGCCAGTAGTATGAGGGGAGGAGTTGGCACTGAAGCTTTCTTT CASSMRGGVGTEAFF
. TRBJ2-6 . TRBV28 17 TGTGCCAGCAGTGGGAGTACCCGGCTGTCTGGGGCCAACGTCCTGACTTTC CASSGSTRLSGANVLTF
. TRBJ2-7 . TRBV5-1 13 TGCGCCAGCAGCTCCAGGACCGCCTACGAGCAGTACTTC CASSSRTAYEQYF
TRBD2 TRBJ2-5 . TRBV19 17 TGTGCCAGTAGTATGAATAAAGGATCGCTAGCGGGGGAGACCCAGTACTTC CASSMNKGSLAGETQYF
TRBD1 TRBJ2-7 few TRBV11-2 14 TGTGCCAGCAGCCTACAGGGGGCGGTCTACGAGCAGTACTTC CASSLQGAVYEQYF
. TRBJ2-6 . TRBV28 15 TGTGCCAGCAGCCGCGTGATCAGGTTGGCAGGTGTCCTGACTTTC CASSRVIRLAGVLTF
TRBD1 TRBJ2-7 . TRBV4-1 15 TGCGCCAGCAGCTCCCGGGACAGGGGCTCCTACGAGCAGTACTTC CASSSRDRGSYEQYF
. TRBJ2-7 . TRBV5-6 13 TGTGCCAGCATCCAACAGGGTTCCTACGAGCAGTACTTC CASIQQGSYEQYF
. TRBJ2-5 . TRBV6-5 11 TGTGCCAGCAGAACTAAAGAGACCCAGTACTTC CASRTKETQYF
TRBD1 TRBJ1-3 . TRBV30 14 TGTGCCTGGACGGGACAGTACTCTGGAAACACCATATATTTT CAWTGQYSGNTIYF
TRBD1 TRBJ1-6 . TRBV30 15 TGTGCCTGGACCCAGGGGGCAGCCTATAATTCACCCCTCCACTTT CAWTQGAAYNSPLHF
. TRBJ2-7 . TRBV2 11 TGTGCCAGCAGGGAGGGTTACGAGCAGTACTTC CASREGYEQYF
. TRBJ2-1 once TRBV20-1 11 TGCAGTGCCGAGACGTGGAGTGAGCAGTTCTTC CSAETWSEQFF
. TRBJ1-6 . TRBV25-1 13 TGTGCCAGCAGTGCTTACGGCAATTCACCCCTCCACTTT CASSAYGNSPLHF
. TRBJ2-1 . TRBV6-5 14 TGTGCCAGCAGTTACGGGGGGTTCAACAATGAGCAGTTCTTC CASSYGGFNNEQFF
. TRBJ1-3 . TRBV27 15 TGTGCCAGCAGTTTGGGGGGCATGATTGGAAACACCATATATTTT CASSLGGMIGNTIYF
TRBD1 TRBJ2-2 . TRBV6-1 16 TGTGCCAGCAGTGAGATAAGGGACAGGGATTTCGGGGAGCTGTTTTTT CASSEIRDRDFGELFF
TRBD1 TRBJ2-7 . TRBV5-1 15 TGCGCCAGCAGCATAACAGGGGAAGGGACCTACGAGCAGTACTTC CASSITGEGTYEQYF
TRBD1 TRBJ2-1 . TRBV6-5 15 TGTGCCAGCAGTTTAGGGACAGGAGACGGCAATGAGCAGTTCTTC CASSLGTGDGNEQFF
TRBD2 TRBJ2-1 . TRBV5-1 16 TGCGCCAGCAGCTTAATGACTAGCGGGAAATCAAATGAGCAGTTCTTC CASSLMTSGKSNEQFF
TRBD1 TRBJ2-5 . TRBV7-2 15 TGTGCCAGCAGATTAACTTCCGGGACAGGGAAGACCCAGTACTTC CASRLTSGTGKTQYF
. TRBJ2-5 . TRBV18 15 TGTGCCAGCTCACGGGATGGGACCCCAACCGAGACCCAGTACTTC CASSRDGTPTETQYF
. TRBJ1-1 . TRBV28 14 TGTGCCAGTGTACACTCGGGGGGTCGCTCTGAAGCTTTCTTT CASVHSGGRSEAFF
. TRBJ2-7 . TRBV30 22 TGTGCCTGGAGGTCGTCTCAGGCTACAGGTCATAGACCTACGAGCTCAACCTACGAGCAGTACTTC CAWRSSQATGHRPTSSTYEQYF
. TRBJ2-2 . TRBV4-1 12 TGCGCCAGCAACCGCGTAGCCGGGGAGCTGTTTTTT CASNRVAGELFF
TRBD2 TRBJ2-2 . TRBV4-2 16 TGTGCCAGCAGGTTGAACAGCGGGGGGAACACCGGGGAGCTGTTTTTT CASRLNSGGNTGELFF